The rows below give T cell receptor beta chains drawn from one sample of a study of blood T cell repertoires in COVID-19. TCRdb keeps only in-frame clones here, not all; method: immunoSEQ multiplex PCR. The table lists more than 250,000 clones, roughly 90% of them singletons, with under 7.5% in the top ten. The sample consisted of peripheral blood. The receptors come from a man between 18 and 29 years old who had recovered from COVID-19. CDR3s include the opening cysteine and the closing phenylalanine or tryptophan. A D gene is named only where the DNA matches it firmly. Where a row states a size, it is once, few, many or the class of an expanded clone; other rows omit it.

d_gene	j_gene	abundance	v_gene	len	CDR3nt	CDR3aa
TRBD1	TRBJ2-7	.	TRBV2	14	TGTGCCAGCAGAGGGACAGTCAGCTCCTACGAGCAGTACTTC	CASRGTVSSYEQYF
.	TRBJ2-7	.	TRBV25-1	14	TGTGCCAGCAGTGCAGGGGCAGGGGCCTACGAGCAGTACTTC	CASSAGAGAYEQYF
.	TRBJ2-1	.	TRBV12-5	12	TGTGCTAGTGGTTTGGTAGTCGGGGAGCAGTTCTTC	CASGLVVGEQFF
.	TRBJ2-7	few	TRBV18	15	TGTGCCAGCTCACCACAGACGGGAAGCTCCTACGAGCAGTACTTC	CASSPQTGSSYEQYF
.	TRBJ2-5	.	TRBV20-1	11	TGCGGTGGGAGGCGGCAAGAGACCCAGTACTTC	CGGRRQETQYF
.	TRBJ2-7	few	TRBV6-1	13	TGTGCCAGCAGTGAGGGCCCTTCGGCCGAGCAGTACTTC	CASSEGPSAEQYF
.	TRBJ1-2	.	TRBV7-3	12	TGTGCCAGCAGTTCCCCGGGTCTGGGCTACACCTTC	CASSSPGLGYTF
TRBD1	TRBJ1-5	.	TRBV5-6	14	TGTGCCAGCAGCTTCGGGCAGGGGGGTTGGCCCCAGCATTTT	CASSFGQGGWPQHF
TRBD2	TRBJ2-3	.	TRBV7-9	17	TGTGCCAGCAGCTTAGCCAGACTAGCGGGGCTTACAGATACGCAGTATTTT	CASSLARLAGLTDTQYF
.	TRBJ2-1	.	TRBV6-5	12	TGTGCCAGCAGTTCTAACGGAGGGCGGCAGTTCTTC	CASSSNGGRQFF